These T cell receptor beta chains were read from a single sample in a study of blood T cell repertoires in COVID-19. Only in-frame clones appear in the TCRdb table, and some are missing; sequencing was by immunoSEQ multiplex PCR. Among about 440,000 clones listed, approximately 88% were seen once. Sequencing used peripheral blood. These receptors all come from a woman in her 50s with COVID-19, enrolled during active disease. Both conserved end residues are part of each CDR3. A D gene is named only where the DNA matches it firmly. Clone size, where shown, is once, few, many, or a class for clones that have expanded.

>TRBJ2-5|14|-|-|TRBV6-5
CASILPGPGETQYF
TGTGCCAGCATCCTACCTGGGCCAGGGGAGACCCAGTACTTC
>TRBJ1-1|15|once|TRBD1|TRBV6-5
CASSLGQGATTEAFF
TGTGCCAGCAGTCTAGGACAGGGGGCGACCACTGAAGCTTTCTTT
>TRBJ1-2|12|-|TRBD1|TRBV5-1
CASSQGDYGYTF
TGCGCCAGCAGCCAGGGGGACTATGGCTACACCTTC
>TRBJ2-3|15|-|-|TRBV5-1
CASRGGGGPTDTQYF
TGCGCCAGCAGAGGTGGCGGGGGCCCGACAGATACGCAGTATTTT
>TRBJ1-1|14|-|TRBD1|TRBV15
CATKTGGGNTEAFF
TGTGCCACCAAGACAGGGGGTGGGAACACTGAAGCTTTCTTT
>TRBJ2-5|13|-|TRBD2|TRBV28
CASRPSGVETQYF
TGTGCCAGCAGACCTAGCGGGGTAGAGACCCAGTACTTC
>TRBJ1-1|17|-|-|TRBV28
CASSSQAYRVRNTEAFF
TGTGCCAGCAGTTCCCAAGCTTACAGGGTGCGGAACACTGAAGCTTTCTTT
>TRBJ2-3|14|-|-|TRBV11-2
CASSPVGGTDTQYF
TGTGCCAGCAGCCCTGTAGGGGGCACAGATACGCAGTATTTT
>TRBJ2-1|15|-|-|TRBV24-1
CATSDLKGGGNEQFF
TGTGCCACCAGTGATTTGAAAGGGGGGGGAAATGAGCAGTTCTTC
>TRBJ2-7|14|few|-|TRBV27
CASSLLYGTYEQYF
TGTGCCAGCAGTTTACTATACGGTACCTACGAGCAGTACTTC
>TRBJ1-3|16|-|TRBD1|TRBV27
CASSSGQGAYGNTIYF
TGTGCCAGCAGTTCGGGACAGGGGGCTTACGGAAACACCATATATTTT
>TRBJ2-1|12|-|-|TRBV11-1
CASTLRAGEQFF
TGTGCCAGCACCTTACGGGCGGGTGAGCAGTTCTTC
>TRBJ1-5|19|-|TRBD1|TRBV6-1
CASSDRQGAYGGSNQPQHF
TGTGCCAGCAGTGATAGACAGGGGGCCTACGGGGGTAGCAATCAGCCCCAGCATTTT
>TRBJ1-6|15|-|-|TRBV5-1
CASSLDAGGNSPLHF
TGCGCCAGCAGCTTGGATGCAGGAGGGAATTCACCCCTCCACTTT
>TRBJ1-5|18|few|TRBD1|TRBV7-2
CASSHGQGSRTRYQPQHF
TGTGCCAGCAGCCATGGACAGGGGTCCCGAACCCGCTATCAGCCCCAGCATTTT
>TRBJ1-5|13|few|-|TRBV12-3/TRBV12-4
CASSLRENQPQHF
TGTGCCAGCAGTTTAAGGGAGAATCAGCCCCAGCATTTT
>TRBJ1-5|14|-|-|TRBV2
CASSLRGRSQPQHF
TGTGCCAGCAGTCTTAGGGGTAGGAGTCAGCCCCAGCATTTT
>TRBJ2-6|17|-|TRBD1|TRBV27
CASSFGTGKTGANVLTF
TGTGCCAGCAGTTTTGGGACAGGGAAGACTGGGGCCAACGTCCTGACTTTC
>TRBJ2-2|12|-|-|TRBV5-1
CATYRLTGELFF
TGCGCCACCTACAGGTTAACCGGGGAGCTGTTTTTT
>TRBJ2-2|13|-|-|TRBV5-6
CASSLDSRGELFF
TGTGCCAGCAGCCTGGACAGCCGCGGGGAGCTGTTTTTT